A single sample gave rise to the 18 T cell receptor beta chains below, sequenced in a study of shared T cell receptors in the human thymus. Sequencing was performed with immunoSEQ multiplex PCR; in TCRdb, only in-frame clones are kept and a portion is missing. The sample yields hundreds of thousands of clones, 85% to 95% seen once. The sequenced material came from thymocytes. The receptors here all came from a human donor.

This chain uses TRBV4-2 with TRBJ2-3, with unresolved D. Per germline, CDR1 LGHNA and CDR2 YNFKEQ. V was trimmed by 1 base and J by 9 bases, leaving 11 bases between them. The CDR3 loop spans 13 amino acids. For the CDR3, the DNA is TGTGCCAGCAGCCAAGGGGAAGGCGGCACGCAGTATTTT. This codes for CASSQGEGGTQYF.

The chain combines TRBV5-4 with TRBJ2-5; TRBD2 aligns across 13 bases. Per germline, CDR1 SGHNT and CDR2 YYREEE (reference sequence). CDR3 length: 18 amino acids. V gave up 5 bases and J gave up 1 base; unmatched junction bases: 11. The CDR3 here is CASSPTPGLAGSQETQYF. The CDR3 DNA sequence: TGTGCCAGCAGTCCTACCCCGGGACTAGCGGGGTCCCAAGAGACCCAGTACTTC.

The sample holds one count of this clone. The CDR3 here is CASSSRGPADTQYF. In DNA form, the CDR3 reads TGTGCCAGCAGCTCACGGGGCCCAGCAGATACGCAGTATTTT. The gene calls are TRBV7-8 and TRBJ2-3, with D perhaps matching TRBD1 or TRBD2 (5 bases each). CDR3 length: 14 residues. Germline loops: CDR1 SGHVS, CDR2 FQNEAQ. With 4 bases removed from V and 4 bases from J, the gap between germline ends came to 12 bases.

This rearrangement joins TRBV28 to TRBJ1-5; no clear D gene. The CDR3 is 17 amino acids. The germline CDR1 and CDR2 sequences are MDHEN and SYDVKM. The V end lost 4 bases, the J end lost 0 bases, and 16 bases lay between the germline ends. CDR3 protein: CASSSGRLAPSNQPQHF. CDR3 DNA: TGTGCCAGCAGTTCAGGTCGGTTAGCCCCTAGCAATCAGCCCCAGCATTTT.

The chain links TRBV28 to TRBJ1-1; D might be TRBD1 (5 bases). This CDR3 has 13 residues. The V gene's germline CDR1 is MDHEN and CDR2 SYDVKM. V was pared by 6 bases and J by 7 bases, with 15 bases between. CDR3 region: CASSRQLMDEAFF. DNA of the CDR3: TGTGCCAGCAGCAGACAGCTGATGGATGAAGCTTTCTTT.

The gene calls are TRBV7-2 and TRBJ1-4; D is unclear. This CDR3 region has 14 residues. V was shortened by 2 bases and J by 5 bases, with 9 bases between the two germline ends. CDR1 is SGHTA and CDR2 is FQGNSA in the germline V gene. CDR3 coding DNA: TGTGCCAGCAGCTTAACGGACGAGAATGAAAAACTGTTTTTT. It yields the protein CASSLTDENEKLFF.

The table lists this clone with a count of one. V and J are TRBV25-1 and TRBJ2-7; D may be TRBD1 (5 bases). There are 16 residues in the CDR3. The V end was cut by 5 bases, the J end by 2 bases, with 19 bases between. Germline lookup yields CDR1 MGHDK and CDR2 SYGVNS. DNA for the CDR3: TGTGCCAGCAGTTCTCGACAGACCCGAAAACCCTACGAGCAGTACTTC. It translates to CASSSRQTRKPYEQYF.

The chain combines TRBV4-3 with TRBJ2-7, with 15 bases lining up with TRBD2. The CDR3 contains 18 residues. Trimming took 0 bases from V and 5 from J; bases not matched to a gene: 8. Germline CDR1 reads LGHNA; CDR2 reads YSLEER. CDR3 coding DNA: TGCGCCAGCAGCCAAGATAGGGGGACTAGCGGGAGGCCCCACGAGCAGTACTTC. Protein sequence: CASSQDRGTSGRPHEQYF.

V is TRBV7-2 and J is TRBJ2-7; D is uncertain. CDR1 SGHTA and CDR2 FQGNSA come from the germline V gene. This CDR3 has 15 residues. The V end lost 1 base, the J end lost 0 bases, and 10 bases lay between the germline ends. CDR3 amino acids: CASSLDAGNSYEQYF. CDR3 coding DNA: TGTGCCAGCAGCTTAGACGCAGGTAACTCCTACGAGCAGTACTTC.

With respect to this clone: An end of the junction does not agree with germline; a read error may underlie this. The chain has TRBV7-7 and TRBJ2-1; D is unresolved. Per germline, CDR1 SSHAT and CDR2 FNYEAQ (reference sequence). This CDR3 spans 17 amino acids. CDR3 residues: CASSANLERSSYNEQFF. CDR3 DNA sequence: TGTGCTAGCAGCGCCAATTTGGAGAGGAGCTCCTACAATGAGCAGTTCTTC. The whole variable domain, filled in from reference TRBV7-7 and TRBJ2-1, reads GAGVSQSPRYKVTKRGQDVTLRCDPISSHATLYWYQQALGQGPEFLTYFNYEAQPDKSGLPSDRFSAERPEGSISTLTIQRTEQRDSAMYRCASSANLERSSYNEQFFGPGTRLTVL.

The rearrangement links TRBV6-5 to TRBJ2-1; D unclear. Germline CDR1 is MNHEY and CDR2 is SVGAGI. V gave up 5 bases and J gave up 14 bases, with 16 bases separating them. This CDR3 region has 12 residues. CDR3 bases: TGTGCCAGCAGTGATCGTCGAAGTACGGAGTTCTTC. Its protein is CASSDRRSTEFF.

This chain connects TRBV5-6 to TRBJ1-2; unclear D gene. V was cut by 1 base and J by 3 bases, with 10 bases left in between. This CDR3 is built from 14 residues. Germline V gene data show CDR1 as SGHDT and CDR2 as YYEEEE. In DNA, the CDR3 is TGTGCCAGCAGCTTGAAAGGAAGAGACTATGGCTACACCTTC. It specifies CASSLKGRDYGYTF.

This chain connects TRBV6-6 to TRBJ1-2; D uncertain. CDR3 length: 10 amino acids. Trimming removed 6 bases at V and 7 bases at J, with 6 bases between. Germline V gives CDR1 MNHNY, CDR2 SVGAGI (reference sequence). CDR3 protein: CASRKVGYTF. The DNA for the CDR3 is TGTGCCAGCAGAAAGGTTGGCTACACCTTC.

As concerns this clone: A junction end diverges from the germline sequence, so it may reflect a read error. V usage is TRBV7-7 and J usage is TRBJ2-1; 9 bases line up with TRBD2. The length of the CDR3 is 19 residues. CDR1 is SSHAT, CDR2 FNYEAQ, per germline (reference sequence). The CDR3 sequence: CASSFRPQVSGRPLNEQFF. For the CDR3, the DNA is TGTGCTAGCAGCTTCAGGCCGCAAGTTAGCGGGAGACCCCTAAATGAGCAGTTCTTC.

Only one count was recorded for this clone. The chain is built from TRBV27 and TRBJ2-1, with a weak D call TRBD2 (5 bases). In germline, CDR1 is MNHEY, CDR2 SMNVEV (reference sequence). V lost 6 bases, J lost 9 bases, and 12 bases lay in between. This CDR3 is 12 amino acids long. The CDR3 is CASRAPSSEQFF. The CDR3 nucleotides read TGTGCCAGCAGGGCCCCTAGCAGTGAGCAGTTCTTC.

This rearrangement joins TRBV19 to TRBJ1-5; no clear D. The germline CDR1 and CDR2 sequences are LNHDA and SQIVND (reference sequence). V gave up 7 bases and J gave up 0 bases, with 13 bases separating them. This CDR3 has 15 amino acids. The DNA for the CDR3 is TGTGCCAGTATGGTCGGAACTTATAGCAATCAGCCCCAGCATTTT. It yields the protein CASMVGTYSNQPQHF.

The chain uses TRBV11-2 and TRBJ1-4, with 7 bases that match TRBD1. This CDR3 has 16 amino acids. The germline gives CDR1 SGHAT, CDR2 FQNNGV. V dropped 2 bases and J dropped 5; count of bases not matched to a gene: 8. The CDR3 here is CASSLTRDSWNEKLFF. DNA for the CDR3: TGTGCCAGCAGCTTAACCCGGGACAGCTGGAATGAAAAACTGTTTTTT. The complete variable domain, with remaining parts taken from reference TRBV11-2 and TRBJ1-4, reads EAGVAQSPRYKIIEKRQSVAFWCNPISGHATLYWYQQILGQGPKLLIQFQNNGVVDDSQLPKDRFSAERLKGVDSTLKIQPAKLEDSAVYLCASSLTRDSWNEKLFFGSGTQLSVL.

The rearrangement joins TRBV5-6 to TRBJ1-5, with D possibly being TRBD1 (6 bases). The CDR3 is 18 amino acids. V gave up 4 bases and J gave up 2 bases, with 22 bases separating them. CDR1 is SGHDT, CDR2 YYEEEE, per germline. The CDR3 bases are TGTGCCAGCAGCCGACACGGGAAAAAGGGGGAAGGCAATCAGCCCCAGCATTTT. Encoded protein: CASSRHGKKGEGNQPQHF.